Given below is one T cell receptor (beta chain) in context. Its target is not known. The protocol was immunoSEQ multiplex PCR, while the TCRdb copy is restricted to in-frame clones and leaves out a portion. The sample comprises around 980,000 clones, approximately 80% of which are singletons, and more than 0.55% rests with the top ten. It was into CD45RA+ naive and CD45RA-negative memory subsets that the CD4+ cells were split. The data are from a study of shared clonotypes between healthy human individuals. Across the study: Per donor, three plates held CD4 naive cells, three held CD4 memory, two held CD8 naive and one held CD8 memory.

Study-wide findings and caveats: Rarefaction revealed incomplete sorted-subset sequencing despite large depth.

This clonotype was obtained from a man younger than 35 in good health. Some clones in this sample may be carry-over from other donors' samples. The sequenced material came from memory CD4+ T cells from PBMCs. As to subset: CD45RA-negative fraction.

The CDR3, as DNA: TGTGCCAGCAGCCCCTCACTAGCGGGAGCTTACAATGAGCAGTTCTTC. Translation gives CASSPSLAGAYNEQFF. The V and J genes are TRBV7-2 and TRBJ2-1; 11 nucleotides agree with TRBD2. The CDR3 has 16 amino acids. Germline trimming cut 5 bases from V and 4 bases from J; bases unmatched to any gene: 7. Germline CDR1 reads SGHTA; CDR2 reads FQGNSA.